This TCR beta chain was found in a study of response to subunit inactivated influenza vaccine. TCRdb reprocessed the RT-PCR reads via MiXCR and lists one record per CDR3 protein. The profile covers fewer than 600,000 distinct CDR3 sequences, with 7.2% appearing a single time and around 14% taken by the ten largest. Trimming stripped 3 bases from V and 5 bases from J, with 12 bases between. The CDR3 spans 13 residues. The germline V gene encodes CDR1 SGDLS and CDR2 YYNGEE. This clonotype was observed many times. Its antigen is unidentified. General study findings and limits: Seasonal influenza vaccination, on each occasion, was suggested by the authors to recruit few new T cells.

Sequenced material: PBMCs from blood, taken roughly 24 months after vaccination. The chain combines TRBV9 with TRBJ2-7, with D possibly being TRBD1 or TRBD2 (6 bases each). The sequence came from a man between 50 and 75 years old who received an inactivated influenza vaccine. This CDR3 is CASSAVGGNEQYF. DNA for the CDR3: TGTGCCAGCAGCGCCGTGGGGGGCAACGAGCAGTACTTC.